One sample yielded the 16 T cell receptor beta chains listed below, sequenced in a study of cytomegalovirus exposure and HLA in healthy donors (dated by TCRdb to 2017 to 2019). To prepare the library, the immunoSEQ multiplex PCR assay was applied. The multiplex PCR relied on a mix of 60 forward primers for TCR Vbeta segments and 13 reverse primers for TCR Jbeta segments. As stored in TCRdb, this immuneACCESS dataset retains in-frame rearrangements with V and J assigned. A fraction of the clones does not appear; measured against another copy, unresolved V genes explain less than half of the discrepancy, and the remainder lacks a known reason. The sample yields roughly 130,000 clones; about three quarters were counted once. The top ten hold 2.5% to 3% of the sample. Sequencing was done on a sample of PBMCs. These TCRs come from a human donor in good health.

This sequence joins TRBV4-2 and TRBJ1-3; TRBD1 matches 11 bases. Looked up from germline, CDR1 is LGHNA and CDR2 is YNFKEQ. V shed 1 base, J shed 4 bases, and the junction held 0 bases outside the gene matches. The CDR3 runs to 15 residues. CDR3 bases: TGTGCCAGCAGCCAAGGGGACAGGGGGGGAAACACCATATATTTT. Its translation is CASSQGDRGGNTIYF.

This clone was picked up a small number of times. The CDR3 region is CSVEGAGRETQYF. For the CDR3, the DNA is TGCAGCGTTGAAGGCGCGGGGCGGGAGACCCAGTACTTC. The V and J genes are TRBV29-1 and TRBJ2-5, with a tentative D call TRBD2 (6 bases). Trimming shortened V by 1 base and J by 5 bases, and 11 bases separated the two germline ends. The CDR3 spans 13 residues. Per the germline V gene, CDR1 is SQVTM and CDR2 is ANQGSEA.

The V gene is TRBV7-9, the J gene TRBJ2-3; a possible D gene is TRBD1 (6 bases). V was pared by 0 bases and J by 7 bases, with 17 bases between. Per germline, CDR1 SEHNR and CDR2 FQNEAQ (reference sequence). The CDR3 is 16 residues long. CDR3: CASSLAISGTLNTQYF. CDR3 bases: TGTGCCAGCAGCTTAGCTATTTCCGGGACATTAAATACGCAGTATTTT. Complete variable domain (other parts from reference TRBV7-9 and TRBJ2-3): DTGVSQNPRHKITKRGQNVTFRCDPISEHNRLYWYRQTLGQGPEFLTYFQNEAQLEKSRLLSDRFSAERPKGSFSTLEIQRTEQGDSAMYLCASSLAISGTLNTQYFGPGTRLTVL.

The J gene is TRBJ2-5, the V gene TRBV7-2; 8 bases fit TRBD2. The germline gives CDR1 SGHTA, CDR2 FQGNSA. J gave up 4 bases and V 1 base, and 5 bases lay outside the gene matches. The CDR3 is 15 amino acids. CDR3 amino acids: CASSLDSTSGETQYF. Written as DNA, the CDR3 is TGTGCCAGCAGCTTAGATAGTACTAGCGGAGAGACCCAGTACTTC.

V gene TRBV14 combines with J gene TRBJ1-1, with D perhaps matching TRBD1 (6 bases). V was clipped by 1 base and J by 6 bases, with 18 bases between them. Looked up from germline, CDR1 is SGHDN and CDR2 is FVKESK. The CDR3 is 16 amino acids. CDR3 sequence reads: CASSQAKLRGSAEAFF. The CDR3 bases are TGTGCCAGCAGCCAAGCCAAACTCAGGGGCAGCGCTGAAGCTTTCTTT.

The chain has TRBV30 and TRBJ2-5, with 8 bases matching TRBD1. The CDR3 has 13 amino acids. V was clipped by 1 base and J by 5 bases; unmatched bases: 3. Germline lookup yields CDR1 GTSNPN and CDR2 SVGIG (reference sequence). CDR3 region: CAWSEQGEETQYF. CDR3 DNA sequence: TGTGCCTGGAGTGAACAGGGGGAGGAGACCCAGTACTTC.

This chain joins TRBV30 and TRBJ1-4; a weak D match, TRBD1 (5 bases). V was shortened by 2 bases and J by 3 bases, with 7 bases between the two germline ends. Looked up from germline, CDR1 is GTSNPN and CDR2 is SVGIG (reference sequence). This CDR3 has 13 residues. The CDR3 DNA sequence: TGTGCCTGGAGTCAACAGGCTAATGAAAAACTGTTTTTT. Protein: CAWSQQANEKLFF.

The V call is TRBV11-1, the J call TRBJ1-2; D gene ambiguous. CDR3 length: 14 residues. Germline lookup yields CDR1 SGHAT and CDR2 FQDESV (reference sequence). The V end lost 5 bases, the J end lost 5 bases, and 15 bases lay between the germline ends. Written as DNA, the CDR3 is TGTGCCAGCAGCCCAGCCGGAGACGCGTATGGCTACACCTTC. Translated: CASSPAGDAYGYTF.

The rearrangement links TRBV5-1 to TRBJ2-2; 12 bases are shared with TRBD2. From germline, CDR1 is SGHRS and CDR2 YFSETQ. This CDR3 has 16 amino acids. J lost 1 base, V lost 4 bases, and 2 bases had no gene match. This chain's CDR3 is CASSRTSGENTGELFF. As DNA, the CDR3 is TGCGCCAGCAGCCGGACTAGCGGGGAGAACACCGGGGAGCTGTTTTTT. The full variable domain, its missing parts supplied by reference TRBV5-1 and TRBJ2-2, is KAGVTQTPRYLIKTRGQQVTLSCSPISGHRSVSWYQQTPGQGLQFLFEYFSETQRNKGNFPGRFSGRQFSNSRSEMNVSTLELGDSALYLCASSRTSGENTGELFFGEGSRLTVL.

In nucleotides, the CDR3 is TGTGCCAGCACCCTCCTGGGACAGTTGAACACTGAAGCTTTCTTT. This translates into CASTLLGQLNTEAFF. The chain links TRBV7-9 to TRBJ1-1, with 7 nucleotides matching TRBD1. Germline V gives CDR1 SEHNR, CDR2 FQNEAQ (reference sequence). V shed 7 bases, J shed 0 bases, and the junction held 8 bases outside the gene matches. The CDR3 has 15 residues.

The table lists this clone with a few counts. The genes are TRBV15 and TRBJ1-2, with a weak D call TRBD1 (5 bases). The length of the CDR3 is 13 residues. V dropped 7 bases and J dropped 5 bases, with 14 bases sitting between them. Germline CDR1 reads LNHNV; CDR2 reads YYDKDF (reference sequence). The CDR3: CATTSRGRYGYTF. CDR3 DNA: TGTGCCACCACCAGTAGGGGAAGGTATGGCTACACCTTC.

Only a few counts were recorded for this clone. V is TRBV2 and J is TRBJ1-3, with 8 positions matching TRBD1. Germline CDR1 is SNHLY and CDR2 is FYNNEI. The ends lost 2 bases at V and 0 bases at J; junction bases unmatched: 3. This CDR3 contains 16 residues. CDR3 sequence reads: CASSEQGALSGNTIYF. In DNA, the CDR3 is TGTGCCAGCAGTGAACAGGGGGCCCTCTCTGGAAACACCATATATTTT.

A remark on this clone: Just one base apart from a much larger clone, this may be a read error. The chain employs TRBV4-2 and TRBJ2-2; 9 positions agree with TRBD1. This CDR3 is 16 amino acids long. Losses at the gene ends were 5 bases for V and 6 bases for J; bases not matched to a gene: 10. Germline values: CDR1 LGHNA, CDR2 YNFKEQ. The CDR3: CASSLRQGVTSGELFF. The CDR3 DNA reads as TGTGCCAGCAGCTTAAGACAGGGGGTAACTTCCGGGGAGCTGTTTTTT.

The chain is built from TRBV5-1 and TRBJ2-7; maybe TRBD1 (5 bases). Trimming left V 3 bases short and J 1 base short, with 14 bases between. The CDR3 extends over 15 amino acids. Germline-derived CDR1 and CDR2 are SGHRS and YFSETQ. CDR3 in DNA: TGCGCCAGCAGCTACATGGGGCAGGGATCCTACGAGCAGTACTTC. It codes for CASSYMGQGSYEQYF.

This clone was detected a few times. V gene TRBV7-9 combines with J gene TRBJ1-5; maybe TRBD1 (5 bases). Trimming took off 5 bases at V and 7 bases at J, with 9 bases between the two ends. The CDR3 has 12 amino acids. Germline CDR1 SEHNR, CDR2 FQNEAQ (reference sequence). DNA of the CDR3: TGTGCCAGCAGCCCGCAGGGACAGCCCCAGCATTTT. It codes for CASSPQGQPQHF.

The rearrangement links TRBV30 to TRBJ2-6, with 8 positions matching TRBD1. Germline loops: CDR1 GTSNPN, CDR2 SVGIG (reference sequence). The J segment lost 2 bases and the V segment lost 1 base, leaving 1 base of the junction unmatched. This CDR3 contains 15 residues. The CDR3 protein is CAWSAGGPGANVLTF. CDR3 bases: TGTGCCTGGAGTGCAGGGGGCCCTGGGGCCAACGTCCTGACTTTC.